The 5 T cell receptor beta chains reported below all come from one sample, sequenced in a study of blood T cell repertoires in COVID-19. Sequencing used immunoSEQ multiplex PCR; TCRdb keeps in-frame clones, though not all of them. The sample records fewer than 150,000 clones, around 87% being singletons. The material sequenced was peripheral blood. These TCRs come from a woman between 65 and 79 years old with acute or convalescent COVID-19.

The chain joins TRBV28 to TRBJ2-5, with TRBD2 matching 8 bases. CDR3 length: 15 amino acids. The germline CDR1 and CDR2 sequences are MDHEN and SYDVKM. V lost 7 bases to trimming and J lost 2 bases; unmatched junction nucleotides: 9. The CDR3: CASITAGANQETQYF. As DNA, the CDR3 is TGTGCCAGCATCACAGCGGGGGCTAATCAAGAGACCCAGTACTTC.

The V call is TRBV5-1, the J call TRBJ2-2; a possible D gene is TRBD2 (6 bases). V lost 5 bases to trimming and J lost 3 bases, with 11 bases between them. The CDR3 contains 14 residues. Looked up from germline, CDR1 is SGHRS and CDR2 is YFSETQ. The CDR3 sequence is CASRGREDTGELFF. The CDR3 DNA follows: TGCGCCAGCAGGGGAAGGGAGGACACCGGGGAGCTGTTTTTT.

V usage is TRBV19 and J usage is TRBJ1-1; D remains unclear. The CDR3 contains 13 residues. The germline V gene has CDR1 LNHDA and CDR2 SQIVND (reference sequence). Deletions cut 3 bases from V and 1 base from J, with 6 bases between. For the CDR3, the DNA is TGTGCCAGTAGTATTGGGCAGAACACTGAAGCTTTCTTT. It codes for CASSIGQNTEAFF.

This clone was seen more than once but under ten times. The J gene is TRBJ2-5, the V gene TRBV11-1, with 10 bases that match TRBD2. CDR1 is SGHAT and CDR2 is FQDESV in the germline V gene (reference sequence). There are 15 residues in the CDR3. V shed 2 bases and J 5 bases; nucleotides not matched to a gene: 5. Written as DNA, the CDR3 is TGTGCCAGCAGCTTACTAGCGGGGGCCCTTGAGACCCAGTACTTC. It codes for CASSLLAGALETQYF.

In DNA, the CDR3 is TGTGCCAGCAGCCAGCAGCGGGGGGGCACAGATACGCAGTATTTT. This sequence encodes CASSQQRGGTDTQYF. The chain combines TRBV11-2 with TRBJ2-3, with TRBD2 identical over 9 bases. Trimming took 5 bases from V and 1 from J; bases not matched to a gene: 4. This CDR3 comprises 15 residues. CDR1 SGHAT and CDR2 FQNNGV come from the germline V gene.